Only a few counts were recorded for the clone carrying this T cell receptor beta chain. Its antigen is unknown. This entry is derived from a study of T cell responses to AZD1222 COVID-19 vaccine. Germline CDR1 is LNHDA and CDR2 is SQIVND (reference sequence). This CDR3 spans 12 amino acids. The V end lost 5 bases, the J end lost 11 bases, and 12 bases lay between the germline ends. TCRdb's table, derived via immunoSEQ multiplex PCR, lists solely in-frame clones and lacks some. The sample consists of some 60,000 clones, roughly 82% of them appearing once. Study-wide results and limits: At study baseline, merely five or six AZD1222 recipients were seropositive. Targeting of unmutated variant regions was reportedly seen in nearly half of spike-specific TCRs. With dominance at 160-218 and 743-854, vaccine-associated CD4 TCRs spanned spike. Females made up more of the donors, who were largely white British, and clonal diversity may have come out too low.

The chain has TRBV19 and TRBJ1-4; D uncertain. The sequence came from an adult in good health. Source: peripheral blood, taken on day 0 of AZD1222 vaccination. CDR3 sequence (DNA): TGTGCCAGTAGTCCCCGGGGAGGGAAACTGTTTTTT. Translated: CASSPRGGKLFF.